The 26 T cell receptor beta chains below all came from one sample that was sequenced in a study of T cell repertoires in cytomegalovirus infection (dated by TCRdb to about 2019). The listed sequencing device is Illumina HiSeq 1500. TCRdb ran its own pipeline on the public reads, namely fastp trimming at Q25 and MiXCR clone calling, and kept in-frame beta chains. One record per CDR3 amino acid sequence lists the most common genes and DNA. In this sample the table shows fewer than 700,000 distinct CDR3 sequences, approximately 24% of which occur a single time. The ten largest account for 7% to 9% of the sample. Sequences were obtained from CD8+ T cells from PBMCs. The receptors stem from a human donor in good health (CMV status not recorded). Some clones in this sample may be carry-over from other donors' samples.

In the case of this clonotype: This may come from a read error, since a much larger clone is one base off. This sequence joins TRBV7-2 and TRBJ1-5, with D tentatively TRBD1 (5 bases). CDR3 size: 16 residues. The V end was cut by 7 bases, the J end by 3 bases, with 19 bases between. Germline V gives CDR1 SGHTA, CDR2 FQGNSA. The DNA of the CDR3 is TGTGCCAGCATCTTGGCCAACAGGCTTAACAATCAGCCCCAGCATTTT. It specifies CASILANRLNNQPQHF.

This clonotype was observed at least ten times. V and J are TRBV25-1 and TRBJ2-5, with a tentative D call TRBD2 (5 bases). The CDR3 contains 12 residues. With 7 bases removed from V and 2 bases from J, the gap between germline ends came to 8 bases. Per the germline V gene, CDR1 is MGHDK and CDR2 is SYGVNS. The DNA of the CDR3 is TGTGCCAGCAACGGGGAACAAGAGACCCAGTACTTC. It yields the protein CASNGEQETQYF. Full variable domain (outside the CDR3, taken from reference TRBV25-1 and TRBJ2-5): EADIYQTPRYLVIGTGKKITLECSQTMGHDKMYWYQQDPGMELHLIHYSYGVNSTEKGDLSSESTVSRIRTEHFPLTLESARPSHTSQYLCASNGEQETQYFGPGTRLLVL.

Points on this clonotype: A read error is possible here, since a much larger clone lies one base away. The V gene is TRBV4-3, the J gene TRBJ1-6; D is ambiguous. The CDR3 loop spans 16 amino acids. Germline CDR1 reads LGHNA; CDR2 reads YSLEER. CDR3: CDSSQDLGSYNSPLHF. The CDR3 DNA is TGCGACAGCAGCCAAGATCTGGGTTCCTATAATTCACCCCTCCACTTT.

This clonotype came up a few times. The rearrangement joins TRBV4-2 to TRBJ2-2; D is unresolved. This CDR3 has 19 residues. V was pared by 1 base and J by 0 bases, with 18 bases between. Germline assignment: CDR1 LGHNA and CDR2 YNFKEQ. CDR3 loop: CASSQGVQRAHSNTGELFF. In nucleotides, the CDR3 is TGTGCCAGCAGCCAAGGGGTACAACGGGCACACTCGAACACCGGGGAGCTGTTTTTT.

This clonotype was seen only a few times. The chain recombines TRBV10-3 with TRBJ2-7; a possible D gene is TRBD1 (6 bases). The CDR3 spans 15 residues. Trimming removed 4 bases from V and 0 bases from J, with 13 bases in between. Germline V gene sequence: CDR1 ENHRY, CDR2 SYGVKD. CDR3 amino acids: CAISGAGTSSYEQYV. The CDR3 coding sequence is TGTGCCATCAGTGGAGCCGGGACAAGCTCCTACGAGCAGTACGTC.

With respect to this clonotype: An end of the junction differs from the germline gene, which may be a read error. CDR3 in DNA: TGTGCTAGCAACCGAGGGTCGGGAAAGCAAGGGCAGCCCCAGCATTTT. Protein sequence: CASNRGSGKQGQPQHF. The chain is built from TRBV7-7 and TRBJ1-5; the D is unclear. CDR1 is SSHAT and CDR2 is FNYEAQ in the germline V gene (reference sequence). The CDR3 extends over 16 amino acids.

In its sample, this clonotype was seen many times. V gene TRBV7-8 combines with J gene TRBJ2-4; D is undetermined. Germline V gene data show CDR1 as SGHVS and CDR2 as FQNEAQ. With 1 base removed from V and 0 bases from J, the gap between germline ends came to 10 bases. The CDR3 is made up of 16 amino acids. CDR3 nucleotides: TGTGCCAGCAGCTTAGGTCTGGGCCTAGCCAAAAACATTCAGTACTTC. This encodes CASSLGLGLAKNIQYF.

This chain connects TRBV7-2 to TRBJ1-3; no reliable D call. Germline loops: CDR1 SGHTA, CDR2 FQGNSA. The CDR3 is 15 amino acids. Trimming removed 1 base at V and 2 bases at J, with 9 bases between. The CDR3 spells CASSLDSLTGNTIYF. CDR3 bases: TGTGCCAGCAGCTTAGACAGTCTTACTGGAAACACCATATATTTT.

This chain links TRBV25-1 with TRBJ2-2; D remains unclear. CDR1 is MGHDK, CDR2 SYGVNS, per germline. The CDR3 runs to 15 residues. V was trimmed by 7 bases and J by 3 bases, leaving 15 bases between them. Here the CDR3 DNA reads TGTGCCAGCACCCTGGACGGAAGTTACACCGGGGAGCTGTTTTTT. Translating gives CASTLDGSYTGELFF.

The table lists this clonotype with many counts. The gene calls are TRBV6-6 and TRBJ2-7, with 7 bases aligning to TRBD1. The CDR3 is made up of 14 amino acids. Germline CDR1 is MNHNY and CDR2 is SVGAGI (reference sequence). Trimming removed 5 bases from V and 3 bases from J; junction bases left unmatched: 7. CDR3 region: CASSTRDSFYEQYF. The CDR3 nucleotides are TGTGCCAGCAGTACCCGGGACAGCTTCTACGAGCAGTACTTC.

This rearrangement joins TRBV6-6 to TRBJ1-5; the match to TRBD1 covers 7 bases. CDR3 length: 15 amino acids. Looked up from germline, CDR1 is MNHNY and CDR2 is SVGAGI (reference sequence). Losses at the gene ends were 5 bases for V and 4 bases for J; bases not matched to a gene: 8. The DNA for the CDR3 is TGTGCCAGCAGTCAGGGGACAGAGCGTAATCAGCCCCAGCATTTT. Translating it yields CASSQGTERNQPQHF.

The gene calls are TRBV20-1 and TRBJ1-1, with a weak D call TRBD1 (6 bases). This CDR3 region has 12 residues. Germline loops: CDR1 DFQATT, CDR2 SNEGSKA (reference sequence). Trimming took 2 bases from V and 8 from J, leaving 12 bases between them. The CDR3 is CSARMRGPEAFF. The CDR3 region has the DNA TGCAGTGCTAGAATGCGGGGGCCGGAAGCTTTCTTT.

The rearrangement links TRBV2 to TRBJ2-6, with D possibly TRBD1 on 7 matching bases. Trimming removed 6 bases at V and 0 bases at J, with 15 bases between. Germline V gene data show CDR1 as SNHLY and CDR2 as FYNNEI. CDR3 size: 17 residues. CDR3 sequence reads: CASRYRGGDSGANVLTF. CDR3 sequence (DNA): TGTGCCAGCAGGTACAGGGGAGGAGACTCTGGGGCCAACGTCCTGACTTTC.

The chain has TRBV29-1 and TRBJ1-2; 7 bases are shared with TRBD1. V dropped 0 bases and J dropped 4; count of bases not matched to a gene: 17. The CDR3 runs 18 residues. The germline gives CDR1 SQVTM, CDR2 ANQGSEA. The CDR3 nucleotides read TGCAGCGTTGAAGATCTTGTAAGAGGGACAGTCGGCGGCTATGGCTACACCTTC. Protein: CSVEDLVRGTVGGYGYTF.

The table lists this clonotype with a few counts. The CDR3 sequence is CASSEAGAGEKLFF. CDR3 coding DNA: TGTGCCAGCAGTGAAGCGGGGGCCGGGGAAAAACTGTTTTTT. The chain links TRBV6-1 to TRBJ1-4; maybe TRBD1 (6 bases). Germline values: CDR1 MNHNS, CDR2 SASEGT. This CDR3 has 14 residues. Trimming took off 0 bases at V and 8 bases at J, with 10 bases between the two ends.

To note about this clonotype: A much larger clone sits a single nucleotide away, making a read error possible. The chain links TRBV4-1 to TRBJ2-1; TRBD2 matches at 8 bases. This CDR3 region has 15 residues. The V gene's germline CDR1 is MGHRA and CDR2 YSYEKL. CDR3 region: CAGSQLAESYNEQFF. The CDR3 nucleotides are TGCGCCGGCAGCCAACTAGCGGAGTCCTACAATGAGCAGTTCTTC.

The rearrangement links TRBV6-2 or TRBV6-3 to TRBJ2-7; 8 bases are shared with TRBD2. Germline-derived CDR1 and CDR2 are MNHEY and SVGEGT. V was clipped by 2 bases and J by 4 bases; unmatched bases: 7. The CDR3 spans 15 residues. The CDR3 DNA reads TGTGCCAGCAGTTACGATGCGGGGGGCGGGTACGAGCAGTACGTC. Translation: CASSYDAGGGYEQYV.

The chain couples TRBV5-8 to TRBJ2-3, with D hard to call. The CDR3 spans 13 residues. Deletions cut 4 bases from V and 6 bases from J, with 12 bases between. Germline V gene sequence: CDR1 SGHTS, CDR2 YDEGEE. The CDR3 protein is CASSNDLLDTQYF. In nucleotides, the CDR3 is TGTGCCAGCAGCAACGATCTTCTCGATACGCAGTATTTT.

This clonotype was counted only a few times. V and J are TRBV6-6 and TRBJ1-2, with a tentative D call TRBD1 (6 bases). This CDR3 has 15 amino acids. Per germline, CDR1 MNHNY and CDR2 SVGAGI (reference sequence). Trimming removed 0 bases from V and 6 bases from J, with 14 bases in between. CDR3 sequence: CASSYSVGGADGYTF. In DNA, the CDR3 is TGTGCCAGCAGTTACTCGGTTGGGGGGGCAGATGGCTACACCTTC.

This chain joins TRBV2 and TRBJ2-7; D not certain. The CDR3 has 14 residues. V was shortened by 1 base and J by 0 bases, with 7 bases between the two germline ends. Germline V gene lookup returns CDR1 SNHLY and CDR2 FYNNEI. This CDR3 reads CASSEDPSSYEQYV. The CDR3 DNA is TGTGCCAGCAGTGAAGACCCGAGCTCCTACGAGCAGTACGTC.

The chain uses TRBV25-1 and TRBJ1-1, with TRBD1 identical over 7 bases. The CDR3 extends over 16 amino acids. J was trimmed by 1 base and V by 3 bases; bases with no gene match: 8. From germline, CDR1 is MGHDK and CDR2 SYGVNS. CDR3 DNA sequence: TGTGCCAGCAGTGACTCGACAGGGTGGAGGAACACTGAAGCTTTCTTT. It is translated as CASSDSTGWRNTEAFF. Full variable domain (rest looked up from reference TRBV25-1 and TRBJ1-1): EADIYQTPRYLVIGTGKKITLECSQTMGHDKMYWYQQDPGMELHLIHYSYGVNSTEKGDLSSESTVSRIRTEHFPLTLESARPSHTSQYLCASSDSTGWRNTEAFFGQGTRLTVV.

The rearrangement uses TRBV7-9 and TRBJ2-1, with D possibly called TRBD1 or TRBD2 (5 bases each). CDR3 length: 16 residues. V lost 1 base and J lost 4, with 14 bases in between. Germline assignment: CDR1 SEHNR and CDR2 FQNEAQ (reference sequence). In nucleotides, the CDR3 is TGTGCCAGCAGCTTAGGATTGGGACCGGAGTACAATGAGCAGTTCTTC. Protein product: CASSLGLGPEYNEQFF.

This clonotype appeared once. The J gene is TRBJ2-1, the V gene TRBV7-9, with D perhaps given as TRBD1 or TRBD2 (6 bases each). The germline V gene encodes CDR1 SEHNR and CDR2 FQNEAQ (reference sequence). CDR3 size: 14 residues. V lost 1 base, J lost 14 bases, and 18 bases lay in between. The CDR3 loop is CASSLGGRGLEKFF. The CDR3 DNA reads as TGTGCCAGCAGCTTAGGGGGGCGGGGTTTGGAAAAGTTCTTC.

CDR3 coding DNA: TGCGCCAGCAGCCACGAAATCGACGGCCGCACAGATACGCAGTATTTT. Its translation: CASSHEIDGRTDTQYF. The rearrangement uses TRBV4-1 and TRBJ2-3; D is ambiguous. CDR3 length: 16 amino acids. Germline-derived CDR1 and CDR2 are MGHRA and YSYEKL. The V end was cut by 3 bases, the J end by 1 base, with 14 bases between.

J is TRBJ2-2 and V is TRBV2; no clear D. Trimming cost V 7 bases and J 0 bases, with 12 bases left between them. CDR1 is SNHLY and CDR2 is FYNNEI in the germline V gene. The CDR3 runs 15 residues. CDR3 region: CASNERPTNTGELFF. The CDR3 nucleotides read TGTGCCAGCAACGAGAGGCCCACGAACACCGGGGAGCTGTTTTTT. Complete variable domain (other parts from reference TRBV2 and TRBJ2-2): EPEVTQTPSHQVTQMGQEVILRCVPISNHLYFYWYRQILGQKVEFLVSFYNNEISEKSEIFDDQFSVERPDGSNFTLKIRSTKLEDSAMYFCASNERPTNTGELFFGEGSRLTVL.

This clonotype was recorded a few times. The chain has TRBV11-2 and TRBJ2-1; no firm D call. The CDR3 consists of 14 residues. CDR1 and CDR2 from the germline V gene are SGHAT and FQNNGV. Trimming stripped 3 bases from V and 5 bases from J, with 11 bases between. CDR3 amino acids: CASSFLPRDNEQFF. CDR3 sequence (DNA): TGTGCCAGCAGCTTCTTACCAAGGGACAATGAGCAGTTCTTC.